The clone carrying this TCR beta chain was observed a single time. Sequenced by immunoSEQ multiplex PCR; TCRdb stores in-frame clones only, minus some. The table has roughly 2.5 million clones, around 94% seen once; the top ten hold around 0.14%. This sample was taken from a study of shared clonotypes between healthy human individuals. The CDR3 runs to 15 residues. Per germline, CDR1 KGHSH and CDR2 LQKENI. The V and J ends lost 3 bases and 3 bases, in that order; junction bases with no gene match: 4. The chain links TRBV18 to TRBJ2-4, with 8 bases aligning to TRBD1. What was sequenced was naive CD4+ T cells sorted from blood. Subset: CD45RA+ positively selected. This TCR was recovered from a man aged 18 to 30 in good health. The CDR3 region is CASSPPGGNKNIQYF. CDR3 in DNA: TGTGCCAGCTCACCCCCAGGGGGCAACAAAAACATTCAGTACTTC.